The rows below give T cell receptor beta chains drawn from one sample of a study of T cell responses to AZD1222 COVID-19 vaccine. TCRdb's table, derived via immunoSEQ multiplex PCR, lists solely in-frame clones and lacks some. The sample includes 180,000 or so clones, roughly 90% of them seen just once. The specimen was peripheral blood, collected 28 days after the second AZD1222 dose. These receptors were obtained from an adult who received the AZD1222 COVID-19 vaccine. Each CDR3 is given with its conserved first and last residue. D genes are given only for firm matches. Part of the rows lack a size; the others show once, few, many or a class for expanded clones.

D gene	clone size	V gene	J gene	CDR3 protein	CDR3 DNA
NA	NA	TRBV12-3/TRBV12-4	TRBJ1-2	CASRKLDRGYTF	TGTGCCAGCAGAAAACTTGACCGTGGCTACACCTTC
NA	NA	TRBV6-4	TRBJ2-3	CASSEAQGDTQYF	TGTGCCAGCAGTGAAGCCCAGGGAGATACGCAGTATTTT
NA	once	TRBV2	TRBJ2-5	CATRYGGTETQYF	TGTGCCACCAGATATGGGGGGACGGAGACCCAGTACTTC
NA	NA	TRBV4-1	TRBJ1-5	CASSHGQHQPQHF	TGCGCCAGCAGCCACGGGCAACATCAGCCCCAGCATTTT
NA	NA	TRBV5-4	TRBJ1-2	CASSFWGGAYGYTF	TGTGCCAGCAGCTTTTGGGGGGGCGCGTATGGCTACACCTTC
NA	once	TRBV5-6	TRBJ1-3	CASSNLDSSSGNTIYF	TGTGCCAGCAGCAATTTGGACAGCTCCTCTGGAAACACCATATATTTT
NA	NA	TRBV2	TRBJ1-3	CASSEARATIYF	TGTGCCAGCAGTGAAGCCAGGGCCACCATATATTTT
TRBD1	once	TRBV2	TRBJ1-2	CASSPGQGVNYGYTF	TGTGCCAGCAGCCCAGGACAGGGGGTAAACTATGGCTACACCTTC
NA	NA	TRBV4-1	TRBJ1-2	CASSQDRSRGYGYTF	TGCGCCAGCAGCCAAGATCGGTCGCGTGGCTATGGCTACACCTTC
NA	NA	TRBV12-3/TRBV12-4	TRBJ2-2	CASSRLNTGELFF	TGTGCCAGCAGTCGACTGAACACCGGGGAGCTGTTTTTT
TRBD2	NA	TRBV19	TRBJ2-1	CASSRLAGVSNNEQFF	TGTGCCAGTAGTAGACTAGCGGGAGTCTCAAACAATGAGCAGTTCTTC
TRBD1	NA	TRBV6-6	TRBJ2-2	CASSKDRGDTGELFF	TGTGCCAGCAGTAAGGACAGGGGCGACACCGGGGAGCTGTTTTTT
NA	once	TRBV4-2	TRBJ2-6	CASSQPSSGANVLTF	TGTGCCAGCAGCCAACCCTCGTCTGGGGCCAACGTCCTGACTTTC
TRBD1	NA	TRBV6-5	TRBJ1-6	CASKDRLSFPLHF	TGTGCCAGCAAGGACAGGTTAAGTTTTCCCCTCCACTTT
TRBD1	NA	TRBV7-2	TRBJ1-6	CASSLQRDRNSPLHF	TGTGCCAGCAGCTTACAGAGGGACAGAAATTCACCCCTCCACTTT
TRBD1	NA	TRBV27	TRBJ2-1	CASSLRGGYRDRGFYNEQFF	TGTGCCAGCAGTTTAAGGGGGGGTTACCGGGACAGGGGGTTCTACAATGAGCAGTTCTTC
NA	NA	TRBV6-5	TRBJ2-1	CASRPDPYNEQFF	TGTGCCAGCAGGCCCGACCCCTACAATGAGCAGTTCTTC
TRBD1	NA	TRBV7-8	TRBJ1-5	CASSLPGTGFNQPQHF	TGTGCCAGCAGCTTACCGGGGACAGGATTTAATCAGCCCCAGCATTTT
NA	NA	TRBV12-3/TRBV12-4	TRBJ1-1	CASVKGGYSEAFF	TGTGCCAGCGTCAAGGGGGGATATTCTGAAGCTTTCTTT
TRBD2	NA	TRBV13	TRBJ2-1	CASSLGLASGSNEQFF	TGTGCCAGCAGCTTAGGCTTGGCTAGCGGGAGCAATGAGCAGTTCTTC
TRBD1	NA	TRBV19	TRBJ1-6	CASSRDRMGSPLHF	TGTGCCAGTAGTAGGGACAGGATGGGATCACCCCTCCACTTT
NA	once	TRBV4-1	TRBJ1-1	CASSQVLYEQGADTEAFF	TGCGCCAGCAGCCAAGTCCTATACGAACAGGGTGCGGACACTGAAGCTTTCTTT
TRBD1	NA	TRBV7-6	TRBJ2-2	CASSLGDSYTGELFF	TGTGCCAGCAGCTTAGGGGACAGTTACACCGGGGAGCTGTTTTTT
NA	NA	TRBV27	TRBJ2-7	CASRQFQIGEQYF	TGTGCCAGCAGACAGTTCCAAATCGGTGAGCAGTACTTC
NA	NA	TRBV5-1	TRBJ2-1	CASSLDGGSSYNEQFF	TGCGCCAGCAGCTTAGACGGAGGTAGCTCCTACAATGAGCAGTTCTTC
NA	NA	TRBV2	TRBJ2-5	CASRTGVLETQYF	TGTGCCAGCAGGACGGGGGTTTTGGAGACCCAGTACTTC
NA	NA	TRBV15	TRBJ1-4	CATSRDQGGYNEKLFF	TGTGCCACCAGCAGAGATCAGGGAGGATATAATGAAAAACTGTTTTTT
NA	once	TRBV7-2	TRBJ2-4	CASSELGSKNIQYF	TGTGCCAGCAGCGAGCTAGGGAGCAAAAACATTCAGTACTTC
NA	NA	TRBV4-3	TRBJ1-2	CASSQGRTTYGYTF	TGCGCCAGCAGCCAAGGTCGAACTACCTATGGCTACACCTTC
NA	few	TRBV12-3/TRBV12-4	TRBJ2-7	CASSLGTEQYF	TGTGCCAGCAGTTTGGGGACAGAGCAGTACTTC
NA	NA	TRBV19	TRBJ1-1	CASSRGAPPGAFF	TGTGCCAGTAGTAGGGGGGCCCCTCCCGGGGCTTTCTTT
TRBD1	few	TRBV19	TRBJ2-3	CASSILGGQGGTDTQYF	TGTGCCAGTAGTATACTTGGAGGACAGGGCGGTACAGATACGCAGTATTTT
NA	NA	TRBV29-1	TRBJ1-1	CSAKVGMGTEAFF	TGCAGCGCCAAAGTCGGGATGGGCACTGAAGCTTTCTTT
NA	few	TRBV5-5	TRBJ1-2	CASLAQVSNYGYTF	TGTGCCAGCCTTGCTCAGGTTTCTAACTATGGCTACACCTTC
NA	NA	TRBV6-6	TRBJ1-1	CASSSGREGTEAFF	TGTGCCAGCAGCTCCGGGAGGGAGGGGACTGAAGCTTTCTTT
NA	NA	TRBV5-1	TRBJ2-7	CASSPGTVSYEQYF	TGCGCCAGCAGCCCCGGGACCGTCTCCTACGAGCAGTACTTC
NA	NA	TRBV6-6	TRBJ1-3	CASSLKGLGSGNTIYF	TGTGCCAGCAGCCTCAAGGGTTTGGGCTCTGGAAACACCATATATTTT
NA	NA	TRBV5-1	TRBJ2-3	CASSLVANTDTQYF	TGCGCCAGCAGCTTGGTGGCTAACACAGATACGCAGTATTTT
TRBD2	NA	TRBV10-2	TRBJ2-3	CASSDLAGGPRRFSTDTQYF	TGCGCCAGCAGTGACTTAGCGGGGGGGCCGAGGCGTTTCAGCACAGATACGCAGTATTTT
NA	NA	TRBV7-9	TRBJ1-1	CASSLVGDSEAFF	TGTGCCAGCAGCTTAGTCGGCGACAGTGAAGCTTTCTTT
TRBD1	NA	TRBV10-3	TRBJ1-5	CAISESTGGNQPQHF	TGTGCCATCAGTGAGTCTACAGGGGGCAATCAGCCCCAGCATTTT
TRBD1	NA	TRBV5-1	TRBJ2-2	CASSFNQGATGELFF	TGCGCCAGCAGCTTTAACCAGGGGGCGACCGGGGAGCTGTTTTTT
NA	once	TRBV10-2	TRBJ2-3	CASSDTDTQYF	TGCGCCAGCAGCGATACAGATACGCAGTATTTT
NA	NA	TRBV6-2/TRBV6-3	TRBJ2-3	CASSYSTVGTDTQYF	TGTGCCAGCAGTTACTCCACAGTTGGCACAGATACGCAGTATTTT
TRBD1	NA	TRBV7-3	TRBJ2-1	CASSDRVRGEQFF	TGTGCCAGCAGCGACAGGGTCCGCGGTGAGCAGTTCTTC
NA	once	TRBV21-1	TRBJ2-5	CASSKGGGHETQYF	TGTGCCAGCAGCAAAGGGGGGGGGCATGAGACCCAGTACTTC
NA	NA	TRBV2	TRBJ1-5	CASGAGVWNQPQHF	TGTGCCAGCGGGGCAGGGGTGTGGAATCAGCCCCAGCATTTT
NA	NA	TRBV6-5	TRBJ1-1	CASSRQFYLNTEAFF	TGTGCCAGCTCCAGACAGTTTTATTTGAACACTGAAGCTTTCTTT
NA	NA	TRBV5-1	TRBJ1-4	CASSLTTSNEKLFF	TGCGCCAGCAGCCTCACGACTTCTAATGAAAAACTGTTTTTT
NA	few	TRBV29-1	TRBJ1-1	CSAEKTANTEAFF	TGCAGCGCCGAAAAGACAGCGAACACTGAAGCTTTCTTT
NA	few	TRBV4-1	TRBJ1-5	CASSQDLGGNQPQHF	TGCGCCAGCAGCCAAGATCTGGGAGGAAATCAGCCCCAGCATTTT
NA	NA	TRBV5-6	TRBJ2-7	CASSRRRISYEQYF	TGTGCCAGCAGCCGGAGGAGGATCTCCTACGAGCAGTACTTC
NA	NA	TRBV12-3/TRBV12-4	TRBJ2-3	CAIGDSGTDTQYF	TGTGCCATCGGGGACTCTGGCACAGATACGCAGTATTTT
TRBD2	NA	TRBV27	TRBJ2-1	CASSPGLAKDEQFF	TGTGCCAGCAGTCCCGGACTAGCGAAGGATGAGCAGTTCTTC
TRBD1	NA	TRBV11-2	TRBJ1-2	CASSSGTGQGYTF	TGTGCCAGCAGCTCTGGGACAGGGCAAGGCTACACCTTC
NA	NA	TRBV29-1	TRBJ1-1	CSVGGRSYAEAFF	TGCAGCGTTGGGGGCAGGTCGTACGCTGAAGCTTTCTTT
TRBD1	NA	TRBV7-3	TRBJ2-1	CASSLMGQGADEQFF	TGTGCCAGCAGCTTAATGGGACAGGGGGCGGATGAGCAGTTCTTC
TRBD2	NA	TRBV5-8	TRBJ2-1	CASSLYSGSNNEQFF	TGTGCCAGCAGCTTGTATAGCGGGAGCAACAATGAGCAGTTCTTC
NA	NA	TRBV19	TRBJ2-2	CASKPRRRVSGELFF	TGTGCCAGTAAGCCGAGACGAAGGGTCTCCGGGGAGCTGTTTTTT